This passage covers 3 T cell receptor beta chains from one sample sequenced in a study of OX40 agonist ivuxolimab in advanced cancers. Library construction relied on the immunoSEQ multiplex PCR assay. The clones in this table, taken by TCRdb from immuneACCESS, are in-frame only. Not every clone is retained; where verified, under half of the shortfall comes from an unresolved V gene, and the cause of the rest is unknown. Within this sample are some 26,000 clones, with around four fifths of them counted one time only. 26% of the sample goes to the ten largest clones. The input for sequencing was CD4+ or CD8+ T cells sorted from blood, taken in a trial of the OX40 agonist ivuxolimab. These receptors were obtained from an adult with an advanced solid tumor such as melanoma, head and neck, liver or kidney cancer.

The J gene is TRBJ1-1, the V gene TRBV30, with no clear D. There are 12 residues in the CDR3. Trimming stripped 0 bases from V and 4 bases from J, with 6 bases between. Germline V CDR1 and CDR2: GTSNPN, SVGIG (reference sequence). DNA of the CDR3: TGTGCCTGGAGTGTACGTCCCACTGAAGCTTTCTTT. Protein: CAWSVRPTEAFF.

This chain uses TRBV27 with TRBJ1-5, with a weak D call TRBD1 (6 bases). The CDR3 length is 15 residues. Deletions cut 6 bases from V and 2 bases from J, with 14 bases between. In germline, CDR1 is MNHEY, CDR2 SMNVEV (reference sequence). As DNA, the CDR3 is TGTGCCAGCAGCATAAACAGGGCCCGCAATCAGCCCCAGCATTTT. Translation gives CASSINRARNQPQHF.

This sequence joins TRBV25-1 and TRBJ2-1; 7 bases fit TRBD2. The CDR3 loop spans 14 amino acids. The germline gives CDR1 MGHDK, CDR2 SYGVNS. V dropped 3 bases and J dropped 7; count of bases not matched to a gene: 6. This CDR3 is CASSEPGGLNEQFF. The DNA for the CDR3 is TGTGCCAGCAGTGAGCCGGGAGGCCTTAATGAGCAGTTCTTC. Looking up the rest from reference TRBV25-1 and TRBJ2-1 gives the full variable domain: EADIYQTPRYLVIGTGKKITLECSQTMGHDKMYWYQQDPGMELHLIHYSYGVNSTEKGDLSSESTVSRIRTEHFPLTLESARPSHTSQYLCASSEPGGLNEQFFGPGTRLTVL.